This T cell receptor (beta chain) came from a study of T cell responses to AZD1222 COVID-19 vaccine. The study, taken as a whole, reports: Regions 160-218 and 743-854 held dominance among vaccine-associated CD4 TCRs, which spanned spike. The donors showed a predominance of white British ancestry and of females, with possible underestimation of clonal diversity.

Trimming removed 4 bases from V and 4 bases from J, with 15 bases in between. The CDR3 sequence is 15 residues long. Germline assignment: CDR1 SGDLS and CDR2 YYNGEE. Only in-frame clones appear in the TCRdb table, and some are missing; sequencing was by immunoSEQ multiplex PCR. The data contain roughly 170,000 clones, around 94% of them singletons. As for this clone: Its antigen is unidentified.

The TCR originated in an adult who received the AZD1222 COVID-19 vaccine. Specimen: peripheral blood, collected 28 days after the second AZD1222 dose. The chain combines TRBV9 with TRBJ1-3; no reliable D call. CDR3 sequence reads: CASSPNPPSGNTIYF. In DNA form, the CDR3 reads TGTGCCAGCAGCCCCAACCCGCCGAGCGGAAACACCATATATTTT. Based on the CDR3 plus reference TRBV9 and TRBJ1-3, the full variable domain is DSGVTQTPKHLITATGQRVTLRCSPRSGDLSVYWYQQSLDQGLQFLIQYYNGEERAKGNILERFSAQQFPDLHSELNLSSLELGDSALYFCASSPNPPSGNTIYFGEGSWLTVV.